This record covers a single TCR beta chain. Its specificity is not known. The data are from a study of OX40 agonist ivuxolimab in advanced cancers. Study overall: Patient treatment consisted of intravenous ivuxolimab administration every 2 weeks at 0.01 to 10 mg/kg.

Libraries were prepared by immunoSEQ multiplex PCR; TCRdb keeps only in-frame clonotypes and omits some of them. The sample has 75,000 to 100,000 clones; approximately 84% are singletons. Germline V gives CDR1 ENHRY, CDR2 SYGVKD. The CDR3 loop spans 17 amino acids. Trimming removed 2 bases from V and 0 bases from J; junction bases left unmatched: 4. Study outcomes and limitations: The CD4+ and CD8+ T cells in the blood had expanded clonally by week 6 at 0.1 to 3.0 mg/kg.

The gene calls are TRBV10-3 and TRBJ2-1; 10 bases line up with TRBD2. The TCR originated in an adult with an advanced solid tumor such as melanoma, head and neck, liver or kidney cancer. The sample here was CD4+ or CD8+ T cells sorted from blood, taken in a trial of the OX40 agonist ivuxolimab. The CDR3 spells CAISEGLAASSYNEQFF. CDR3 bases: TGTGCCATCAGTGAGGGACTAGCGGCGAGCTCCTACAATGAGCAGTTCTTC.